This section outlines one TCR beta chain sequence together with its context. The record originates from a study of shared clonotypes between healthy human individuals. This CDR3 has 14 residues. J was trimmed by 5 bases and V by 6 bases; bases with no gene match: 8. Looked up from germline, CDR1 is MNHEY and CDR2 is SMNVEV (reference sequence). Every subset's genomic DNA went evenly onto several immunoSEQ plates. Measured with immunoSEQ multiplex PCR; TCRdb has only the in-frame clones, and not every one. The sample contains about 490,000 clones, over 65% of which appear only once. The sample comprised PBMCs. The sequence was obtained from a woman aged 40 to 50 in good health. Some clones in this sample may be carry-over from other donors' samples. This rearrangement joins TRBV27 to TRBJ2-5, with TRBD1 matching 8 bases. Here the CDR3 reads CASRTGGGGETQYF. CDR3 in DNA: TGTGCCAGCAGAACAGGGGGAGGAGGGGAGACCCAGTACTTC.